Below, 30 T cell receptor beta chains from the same sample are listed, as sequenced in a study of T cells after yellow fever vaccination. One entry per CDR3 protein results from TCRdb running MiXCR on the 5' RACE reads. The sample carries roughly 340,000 distinct CDR3 sequences, 8.7% recorded once. The sequences come from PBMCs, collected on the day of the first yellow fever vaccination. These receptors came from a man between 18 and 29 years old who received the YFV17D yellow fever vaccine.

J is TRBJ1-4 and V is TRBV6-1; maybe TRBD1 (6 bases). The V gene lost 6 bases and the J gene lost 6 bases, with 14 bases spanning the gap. Germline assignment: CDR1 MNHNS and CDR2 SASEGT. The CDR3 length is 14 residues. The CDR3 region has the DNA TGTGCCAGCAGGCCAACAGGGATCGATGAAAAACTGTTTTTT. Residues: CASRPTGIDEKLFF.

This clonotype has at least ten counts. Here the CDR3 reads CASSFRLGGTSSYNEQFF. CDR3 sequence (DNA): TGTGCCAGCAGCTTTCGGCTAGGCGGGACGAGCTCCTACAATGAGCAGTTCTTC. The chain joins TRBV7-8 to TRBJ2-1; TRBD2 might be the D (6 bases). The V and J ends lost 3 bases and 0 bases respectively, with 18 bases between them. The CDR3 spans 18 residues. The germline gives CDR1 SGHVS, CDR2 FQNEAQ.

This clonotype was counted ten times or more. The chain employs TRBV11-2 and TRBJ2-5; no clear D gene. There are 13 residues in the CDR3. Germline CDR1 reads SGHAT; CDR2 reads FQNNGV. Trimming stripped 5 bases from V and 5 bases from J, with 12 bases between. The chain's CDR3 is CASSARHGETQYF. As DNA, the CDR3 is TGTGCCAGCAGCGCGCGCCATGGCGAGACCCAGTACTTC.

The gene calls are TRBV1 and TRBJ2-5; whether TRBD2, the table's D call, matches the DNA was not checked. TRBV1 is tagged as a pseudogene. There are 16 residues in the CDR3. The CDR3 DNA reads TGCACCAGCAGCCAAGAAGGGCGGGGGGGCCTGGAGACCCAGTACTTC. Translation: CTSSQEGRGGLETQYF.

CDR3 sequence: CASSLVRGAEAFF. DNA of the CDR3: TGCGCCAGCAGCTTGGTGAGGGGGGCTGAAGCTTTCTTT. The chain recombines TRBV5-1 with TRBJ1-1; D might be TRBD1 (6 bases). CDR1 is SGHRS and CDR2 is YFSETQ in the germline V gene. Trimming cost V 0 bases and J 6 bases, with 9 bases left between them. There are 13 residues in the CDR3.

This clonotype turned up a few times. J is TRBJ1-5 and V is TRBV28; D unclear. CDR1 MDHEN and CDR2 SYDVKM come from the germline V gene. The CDR3 contains 14 residues. V was pared by 8 bases and J by 6 bases, with 17 bases between. The CDR3, as DNA: TGTGCCAGCCGGTCGTTGAGACCGGCTCAGCCCCAGCATTTT. Its translation: CASRSLRPAQPQHF.

The rearrangement uses TRBV10-2 and TRBJ2-4; unclear D gene. V was cut by 3 bases and J by 7 bases, with 10 bases left in between. Germline-derived CDR1 and CDR2 are WSHSY and SAAADI. The CDR3 is 13 residues long. The CDR3 is CASSEHSLNIQYF. The CDR3 region has the DNA TGCGCCAGCAGTGAACACTCGCTGAACATTCAGTACTTC.

The CDR3 spells CASSQDLADTQYF. CDR3 bases: TGCGCCAGCAGCCAAGATCTGGCAGATACGCAGTATTTT. V usage is TRBV4-3 and J usage is TRBJ2-3; D not resolved. CDR1 is LGHNA, CDR2 YSLEER, per germline. This CDR3 comprises 13 residues. V lost 0 bases and J 4 bases, leaving 5 bases between the germline ends.

The rearrangement joins TRBV20-1 to TRBJ1-6; D gene ambiguous. The germline gives CDR1 DFQATT, CDR2 SNEGSKA (reference sequence). V was clipped by 7 bases and J by 6 bases, with 10 bases between them. The CDR3 is made up of 12 amino acids. CDR3 in DNA: TGCAGTGGCCGGGAACCTAATTCACCCCTCCACTTT. Translation: CSGREPNSPLHF.

The chain has TRBV6-2 or TRBV6-3 and TRBJ2-7, with a possible D match to TRBD1 (6 bases). Per the germline V gene, CDR1 is MNHEY and CDR2 is SVGEGT. V shed 3 bases and J shed 5 bases, with 20 bases lying between them. This CDR3 has 16 residues. CDR3 sequence: CASSYGPRKGGDEQYV. In DNA, the CDR3 is TGTGCCAGCAGTTATGGCCCCCGGAAAGGGGGTGACGAGCAGTACGTC.

The CDR3 bases are TGCGCCAGCAGCTATGGACAGGGTGGTGAGCAGTTCTTC. Residues: CASSYGQGGEQFF. The V call is TRBV5-1, the J call TRBJ2-1, with 8 positions matching TRBD1. The V gene's germline CDR1 is SGHRS and CDR2 YFSETQ. V lost 3 bases and J lost 9; bases outside the gene matches: 5. This CDR3 has 13 residues.

This clonotype was counted between two and nine times. The chain couples TRBV11-2 to TRBJ2-3; the D gene could be TRBD1 or TRBD2 (5 bases each). Germline-derived CDR1 and CDR2 are SGHAT and FQNNGV. CDR3 size: 13 residues. Deletions cut 8 bases from V and 5 bases from J, with 14 bases between. The CDR3 DNA follows: TGTGCCAGCGGCCCTTTGGGGGTAGATACGCAGTATTTT. It codes for CASGPLGVDTQYF.

There are many counts of this clonotype. This sequence joins TRBV2 and TRBJ2-1; 7 bases are a match to TRBD1. The V gene end was trimmed by 6 bases and the J gene end by 8 bases; junction bases not matched to a gene: 7. The CDR3 loop spans 13 amino acids. The germline CDR1 and CDR2 sequences are SNHLY and FYNNEI. CDR3 coding DNA: TGTGCCAGCAGGAGGACAGGTCCAGATGAGCAGTTCTTC. Its translation is CASRRTGPDEQFF.

This chain joins TRBV6-5 and TRBJ2-3; TRBD1 matches at 7 bases. The germline V gene has CDR1 MNHEY and CDR2 SVGAGI. The CDR3 totals 15 residues. After removal of 2 bases from V and 2 bases from J, the junction contained 4 bases not matched to a gene. CDR3 DNA: TGTGCCAGCAGTTACGGGACAGTGATCACAGATACGCAGTATTTT. Amino acid sequence: CASSYGTVITDTQYF.

The V call is TRBV7-2, the J call TRBJ1-2; no firm D call. The V gene lost 2 bases and the J gene lost 2 bases, with 6 bases spanning the gap. The CDR3 is 13 residues long. Germline-derived CDR1 and CDR2 are SGHTA and FQGNSA. Here the CDR3 DNA reads TGTGCCAGCAGCTTAATGGGGAACTATGGCTACACCTTC. Amino acids: CASSLMGNYGYTF.

The V call is TRBV5-6, the J call TRBJ2-3; D call uncertain. This CDR3 is built from 13 residues. CDR1 is SGHDT, CDR2 YYEEEE, per germline. V dropped 7 bases and J dropped 0 bases, with 9 bases sitting between them. The CDR3 region is CASGVQSTDTQYF. In DNA, the CDR3 is TGTGCCAGCGGGGTCCAAAGCACAGATACGCAGTATTTT.

For the CDR3, the DNA is TGCAGTGCTAGACCCGACAGGGGGCTAACAGATACGCAGTATTTT. This encodes CSARPDRGLTDTQYF. This chain connects TRBV20-1 to TRBJ2-3, with 10 bases identical to TRBD1. The CDR3 contains 15 residues. Per the germline V gene, CDR1 is DFQATT and CDR2 is SNEGSKA (reference sequence). V was clipped by 2 bases and J by 3 bases; unmatched bases: 5.

This clonotype was seen a handful of times. The chain carries TRBV7-3 and TRBJ2-2; D gene uncertain. Per the germline V gene, CDR1 is SGHTA and CDR2 is FQGTGA. Trimming removed 5 bases from V and 0 bases from J, with 7 bases in between. The length of the CDR3 is 14 residues. The CDR3 here is CASSPRANTGELFF. CDR3 sequence (DNA): TGTGCCAGCAGCCCAAGAGCGAACACCGGGGAGCTGTTTTTT.

This clonotype was picked up a small number of times. The rearrangement uses TRBV11-2 and TRBJ2-1; a weak D match, TRBD1 (6 bases). V lost 10 bases to trimming and J lost 4 bases, with 35 bases between them. There are 20 residues in the CDR3. Germline CDR1 and CDR2: SGHAT and FQNNGV. The CDR3 protein is CATTPGQGISFSRIYNEQFF. In DNA, the CDR3 is TGTGCCACCACCCCCGGGCAGGGGATTTCATTTTCCCGGATATACAATGAGCAGTTCTTC.

This rearrangement joins TRBV7-8 to TRBJ2-5; D is uncertain. The germline V gene encodes CDR1 SGHVS and CDR2 FQNEAQ. The CDR3 runs to 14 residues. V lost 5 bases and J 0 bases, leaving 10 bases between the germline ends. The CDR3 DNA reads as TGTGCCAGCAGCGCCTCCCCTTACCAAGAGACCCAGTACTTC. Translated, it gives CASSASPYQETQYF.

The table lists this clonotype with many counts. This chain connects TRBV11-2 to TRBJ2-1; D remains unclear. The germline V gene encodes CDR1 SGHAT and CDR2 FQNNGV. Deletions cut 3 bases from V and 2 bases from J, with 8 bases between. CDR3 length: 14 residues. The CDR3 loop is CASSLNPPYNEQFF. CDR3 bases: TGTGCCAGCAGCTTGAACCCCCCCTACAATGAGCAGTTCTTC.

The gene calls are TRBV4-2 and TRBJ1-3; no clear D. With 0 bases removed from V and 1 base from J, the gap between germline ends came to 22 bases. Germline CDR1 LGHNA, CDR2 YNFKEQ. This CDR3 has 20 amino acids. CDR3 nucleotide sequence: TGTGCCAGCAGCCAAGATCAACGGAGAGCTGGAGCCTCTTCTGGAAACACCATATATTTT. This sequence encodes CASSQDQRRAGASSGNTIYF.

A few counts support this clonotype. The chain links TRBV11-3 to TRBJ2-7; 7 positions match TRBD1. The CDR3 runs to 16 residues. V lost 5 bases, J lost 5 bases, and 15 bases stayed unmatched. The germline gives CDR1 SGHNT, CDR2 YENEEA. The CDR3 bases are TGTGCCAGCAGCCAAAACATAGACAGGGTCTTGAACGAGCAGTACGTC. This encodes CASSQNIDRVLNEQYV.

The chain joins TRBV10-3 to TRBJ1-2; unclear D gene. Germline V gives CDR1 ENHRY, CDR2 SYGVKD. The V end lost 6 bases, the J end lost 7 bases, and 15 bases lay between the germline ends. The CDR3 extends over 13 amino acids. The CDR3 region is CAISTSQPGGYTF. CDR3 sequence (DNA): TGTGCCATCAGCACTAGCCAGCCTGGTGGCTACACCTTC.

This clonotype was counted only a few times. The chain couples TRBV14 to TRBJ2-5; the D gene could be TRBD1 or TRBD2 (5 bases each). Germline-derived CDR1 and CDR2 are SGHDN and FVKESK. The ends were cut back, 6 bases at V and 5 bases at J, with 13 bases in the middle. This CDR3 region has 13 residues. CDR3 region: CASSDWGLETQYF. The CDR3 DNA sequence: TGTGCCAGCAGTGATTGGGGGTTGGAGACCCAGTACTTC.

In this sample, this clonotype turned up a few times. V gene TRBV7-2 combines with J gene TRBJ2-3, with 12 bases lining up with TRBD2. J lost 4 bases, V lost 3 bases, and 5 bases had no gene match. Germline CDR1 and CDR2: SGHTA and FQGNSA. CDR3 length: 16 amino acids. CDR3 coding DNA: TGTGCCAGCAGCTTCGCTAGCGGGGGGGCCTCAGATACGCAGTATTTT. Translating gives CASSFASGGASDTQYF.

There are a few counts of this clonotype. J is TRBJ2-1 and V is TRBV5-4; weak D call: TRBD1 (6 bases). Germline values: CDR1 SGHNT, CDR2 YYREEE (reference sequence). Trimming left V 0 bases short and J 12 bases short, with 7 bases between. This CDR3 has 11 amino acids. CDR3 sequence: CASSLEGGQFF. CDR3 bases: TGTGCCAGCAGCTTGGAAGGGGGGCAGTTCTTC.

This sequence joins TRBV20-1 and TRBJ2-7, with unresolved D. V lost 6 bases, J lost 6 bases, and 18 bases lay in between. The CDR3 loop spans 13 amino acids. Germline V lookup: CDR1 DFQATT, CDR2 SNEGSKA (reference sequence). The CDR3 region has the DNA TGCAGTGCCCGACCCTTCCAATCCGTCGAGCAGTACTTC. This encodes CSARPFQSVEQYF.

This clonotype was observed a few times. The chain links TRBV6-2 or TRBV6-3 to TRBJ2-3; the D is unclear. V was pared by 3 bases and J by 2 bases, with 12 bases between. Germline V gene data show CDR1 as MNHEY and CDR2 as SVGEGT. The CDR3 spans 15 residues. CDR3 sequence reads: CASSYPIPNTDTQYF. CDR3 DNA: TGTGCCAGCAGTTATCCCATCCCGAACACAGATACGCAGTATTTT.

This clonotype was recorded many times. The chain couples TRBV12-3 or TRBV12-4 to TRBJ2-3; 8 bases are a match to TRBD2. V dropped 3 bases and J dropped 6; count of bases not matched to a gene: 8. The CDR3 runs 15 residues. This chain's CDR3 is CASSLASGGGDTQYF. CDR3 sequence (DNA): TGTGCCAGCAGTTTGGCCAGCGGGGGCGGGGATACGCAGTATTTT.